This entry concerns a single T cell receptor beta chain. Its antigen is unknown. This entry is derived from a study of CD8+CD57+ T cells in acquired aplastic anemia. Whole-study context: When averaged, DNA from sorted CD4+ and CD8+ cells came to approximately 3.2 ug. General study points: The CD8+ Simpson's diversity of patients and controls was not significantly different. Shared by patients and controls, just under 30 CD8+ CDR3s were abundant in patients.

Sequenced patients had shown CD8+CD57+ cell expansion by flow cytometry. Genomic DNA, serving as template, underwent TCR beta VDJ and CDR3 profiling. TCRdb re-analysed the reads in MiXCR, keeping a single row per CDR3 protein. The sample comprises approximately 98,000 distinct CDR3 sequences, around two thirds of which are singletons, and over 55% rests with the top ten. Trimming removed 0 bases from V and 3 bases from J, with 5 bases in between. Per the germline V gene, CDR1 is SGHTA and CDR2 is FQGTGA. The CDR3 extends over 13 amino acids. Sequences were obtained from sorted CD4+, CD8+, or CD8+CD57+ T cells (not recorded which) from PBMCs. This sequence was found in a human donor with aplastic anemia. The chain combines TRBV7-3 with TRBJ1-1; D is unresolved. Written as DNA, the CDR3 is TGTGCCAGCAGCTTAACGGGTTACACTGAAGCTTTCTTT. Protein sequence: CASSLTGYTEAFF.